The table lists the clone carrying this T cell receptor (beta chain) with a count of one. Its cognate antigen is unknown. This entry comes from a study of T cell clonotyping in hematopoietic cell transplantation. Here immunoSEQ multiplex PCR was the method, and the copy in TCRdb shows in-frame clones only, minus some. The sample carries about 50,000 clones, 65% to 90% recorded once. Noted time point: recipient sample about 28 days before transplant, after cytoreduction. CDR3 length: 14 residues. V lost 5 bases and J lost 5, with 12 bases in between. Germline-derived CDR1 and CDR2 are SGHNT and YENEEA. Study-wide results and limits: Pathologically expanded recipient clonotypes increased progressively from day 30 to day 180 as diversity fell. Higher Inverse Simpson Index values in graft donor and pretransplant recipient predicted broader posttransplant TCR diversity.

V gene TRBV11-3 combines with J gene TRBJ2-2; tentative D call: TRBD2 (6 bases). The TCR was taken from a man aged 55-75 years with biphenotypic leukemia. Some clones in this sample may be carry-over from other donors' samples. Material: peripheral blood mononuclear cells, obtained before stem cell transplant. Here the CDR3 reads CASSPEGRTGELFF. The CDR3 DNA is TGTGCCAGCAGCCCTGAAGGGAGGACCGGGGAGCTGTTTTTT.